The T cell receptor (beta chain) under discussion was sequenced for a study of blood T cell repertoires in COVID-19. The method was immunoSEQ multiplex PCR; TCRdb's version includes in-frame clones alone and lacks a portion of them. Among roughly 260,000 clones listed, 87% were seen once. Germline V CDR1 and CDR2: SQVTM, ANQGSEA. CDR3 length equals 13 residues. V was cut by 6 bases and J by 3 bases, with 12 bases left in between. Sample: PBMCs or T cells enriched from blood (not recorded which). This sequence joins TRBV29-1 and TRBJ1-5, with D tentatively TRBD1 (6 bases). The source is a woman aged 25-40 years with acute COVID-19. The CDR3: CSVVQGLNQPQHF. In DNA form, the CDR3 reads TGCAGCGTAGTACAGGGTCTCAATCAGCCCCAGCATTTT.